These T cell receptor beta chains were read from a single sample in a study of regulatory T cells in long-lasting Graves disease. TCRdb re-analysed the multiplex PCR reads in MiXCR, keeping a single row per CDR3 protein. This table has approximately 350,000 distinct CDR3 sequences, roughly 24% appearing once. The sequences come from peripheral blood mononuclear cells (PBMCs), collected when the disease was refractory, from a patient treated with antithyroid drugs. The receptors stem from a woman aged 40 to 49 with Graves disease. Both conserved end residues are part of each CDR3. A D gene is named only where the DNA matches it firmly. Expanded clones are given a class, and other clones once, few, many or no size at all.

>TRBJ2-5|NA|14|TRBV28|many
TGTGCCAGCAGTTCCCCCGGTGGGGGAGAGACCCAGTACTTC
CASSSPGGGETQYF
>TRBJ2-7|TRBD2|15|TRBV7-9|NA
TGTGCCAGCAGCTTAGTGTCCGGGAGGGCCTACGAGCAGTACTTC
CASSLVSGRAYEQYF
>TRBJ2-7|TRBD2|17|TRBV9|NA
TGTGCCGGCAGCGTAGGAGGACTAGCGGGGAGAACCTACGAGCAGTACTTC
CAGSVGGLAGRTYEQYF
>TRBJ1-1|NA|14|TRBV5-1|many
TGCGCCAGCAGCTTACTTAAGGGGAACACTGAAGCTTTCTTT
CASSLLKGNTEAFF
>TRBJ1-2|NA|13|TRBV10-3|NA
TGTGCCATCAGTGAGTCGACTCTTGATGGCTACACCTTC
CAISESTLDGYTF
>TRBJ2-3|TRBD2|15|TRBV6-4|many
TGTGCCAGCAGTGAACTAGCGGAGGGCACAGATACGCAGTATTTT
CASSELAEGTDTQYF
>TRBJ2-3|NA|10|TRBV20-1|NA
TGCAGTGCTAGAAGGGATACGCAGTATTTT
CSARRDTQYF
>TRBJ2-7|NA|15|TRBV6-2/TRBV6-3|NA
TGTGCCAGCCCCTCTACCGACTACCCGTCCGGGGGGCAGTACTTC
CASPSTDYPSGGQYF
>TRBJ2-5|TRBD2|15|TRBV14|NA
TGTGCCAGCAGCCAACTAGCGGGAGTATGGGAGACCCAGTACTTC
CASSQLAGVWETQYF
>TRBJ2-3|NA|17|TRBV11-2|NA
TGTGCCAGCAGACTCTCGGGACATTGGACTAGCACAGATACGCAGTATTTT
CASRLSGHWTSTDTQYF
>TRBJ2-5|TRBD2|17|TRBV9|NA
TGTGCCAGCAGCGATGAACAGGGACTAGCGGGACAAGAGACCCAGTACTTC
CASSDEQGLAGQETQYF
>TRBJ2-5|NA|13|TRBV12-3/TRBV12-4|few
TGTGCCAGCAGTTTATGGGGCGGGCCCGACCAGTACTTC
CASSLWGGPDQYF
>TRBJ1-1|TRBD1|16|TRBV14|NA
TGTGCCGGCAGCCAAGAGGGGGCACAGAGGAACACTGAAGCTTTCTTT
CAGSQEGAQRNTEAFF
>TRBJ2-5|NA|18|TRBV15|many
TGTGCCACCAGCAGCCAAATGAAACCGGGACAACTTCAAGAGACCCAGTACTTC
CATSSQMKPGQLQETQYF
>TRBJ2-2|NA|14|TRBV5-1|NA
TGCGCCAGCAGTCAATCCGGGGTCACCGGGGAGCTGTTTTTT
CASSQSGVTGELFF